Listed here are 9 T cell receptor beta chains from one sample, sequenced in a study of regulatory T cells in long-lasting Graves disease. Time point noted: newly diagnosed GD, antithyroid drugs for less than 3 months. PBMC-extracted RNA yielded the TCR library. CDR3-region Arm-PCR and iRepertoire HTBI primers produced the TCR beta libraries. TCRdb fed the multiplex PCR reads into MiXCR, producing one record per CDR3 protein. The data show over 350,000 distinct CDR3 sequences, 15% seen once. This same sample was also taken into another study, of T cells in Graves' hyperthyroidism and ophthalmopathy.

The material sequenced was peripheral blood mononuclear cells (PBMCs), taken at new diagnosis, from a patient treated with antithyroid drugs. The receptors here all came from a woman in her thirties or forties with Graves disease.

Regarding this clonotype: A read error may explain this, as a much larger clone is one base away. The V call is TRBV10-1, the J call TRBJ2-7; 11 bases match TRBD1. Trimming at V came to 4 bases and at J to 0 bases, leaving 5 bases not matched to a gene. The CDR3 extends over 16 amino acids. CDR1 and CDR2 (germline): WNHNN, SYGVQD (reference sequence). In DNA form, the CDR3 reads TGCGCCAGCAGTGCCGGGACAGGGGGATACTCCTACGAGCAGTACTTC. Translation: CASSAGTGGYSYEQYF.

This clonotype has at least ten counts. CDR3: CASSSSEYNEQFF. As DNA, the CDR3 is TGTGCCAGCAGCTCTAGCGAGTACAATGAGCAGTTCTTC. The genes are TRBV11-3 and TRBJ2-1; D is possibly TRBD2 (6 bases). The CDR3 is 13 amino acids. CDR1 is SGHNT, CDR2 YENEEA, per germline. Trimming removed 4 bases from V and 4 bases from J, with 8 bases in between.

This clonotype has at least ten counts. CDR3 in DNA: TGTGCCAGCAGCTCACTCCAAGGAACGGACTACACCTTC. It is translated as CASSSLQGTDYTF. This sequence joins TRBV6-2 or TRBV6-3 and TRBJ1-2; D not certain. CDR1 MNHEY and CDR2 SVGEGT come from the germline V gene. The CDR3 sequence is 13 residues long. V shed 6 bases and J shed 10 bases, with 18 bases lying between them.

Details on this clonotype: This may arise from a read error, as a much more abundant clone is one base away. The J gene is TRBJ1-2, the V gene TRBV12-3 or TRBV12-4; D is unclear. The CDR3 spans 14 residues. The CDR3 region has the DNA TGTGCCAGCAGGCCGTCGGCCTTCTCCTATGGCTACGCCTTC. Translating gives CASRPSAFSYGYAF.

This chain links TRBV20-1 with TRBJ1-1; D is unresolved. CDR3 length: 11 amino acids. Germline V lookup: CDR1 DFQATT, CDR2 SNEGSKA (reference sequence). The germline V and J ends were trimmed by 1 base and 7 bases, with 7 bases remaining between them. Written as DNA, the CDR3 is TGCAGTGCTAGAGGAGGGAGTGAAGCTTTCTTT. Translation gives CSARGGSEAFF.

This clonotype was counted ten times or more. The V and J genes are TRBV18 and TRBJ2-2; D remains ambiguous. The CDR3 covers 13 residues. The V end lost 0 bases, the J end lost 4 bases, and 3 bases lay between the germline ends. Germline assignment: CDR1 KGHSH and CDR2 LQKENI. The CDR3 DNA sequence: TGTGCCAGCTCACCACCCACCACCGGGGAGCTGTTTTTT. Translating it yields CASSPPTTGELFF.

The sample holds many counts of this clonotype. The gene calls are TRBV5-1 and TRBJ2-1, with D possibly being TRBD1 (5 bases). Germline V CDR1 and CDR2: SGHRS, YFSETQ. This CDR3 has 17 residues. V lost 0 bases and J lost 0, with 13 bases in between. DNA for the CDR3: TGCGCCAGCAGCTTGGTTAAGGGGCCCAGCTCCTACAATGAGCAGTTCTTC. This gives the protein CASSLVKGPSSYNEQFF.

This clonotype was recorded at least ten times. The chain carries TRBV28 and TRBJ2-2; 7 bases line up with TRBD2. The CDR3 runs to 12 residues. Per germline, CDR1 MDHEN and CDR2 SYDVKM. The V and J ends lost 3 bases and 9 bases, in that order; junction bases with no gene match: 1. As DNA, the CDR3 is TGTGCCAGCAGTTTGAGCGGGAGGGAGCTGTTTTTT. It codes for CASSLSGRELFF. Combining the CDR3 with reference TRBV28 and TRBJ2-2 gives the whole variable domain DVKVTQSSRYLVKRTGEKVFLECVQDMDHENMFWYRQDPGLGLRLIYFSYDVKMKEKGDIPEGYSVSREKKERFSLILESASTNQTSMYLCASSLSGRELFFGEGSRLTVL.

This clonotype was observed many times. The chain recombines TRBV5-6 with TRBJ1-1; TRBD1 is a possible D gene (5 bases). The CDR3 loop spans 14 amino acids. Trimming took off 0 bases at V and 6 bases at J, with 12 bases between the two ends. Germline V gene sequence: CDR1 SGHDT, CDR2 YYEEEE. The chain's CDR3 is CASSLGGARAEAFF. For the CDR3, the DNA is TGTGCCAGCAGCTTGGGCGGGGCGCGGGCTGAAGCTTTCTTT.